This TCR beta chain appears in the sequencing data of a study of tumor-infiltrating lymphocytes in primary liver carcinoma. Whole-study context: Treatment of the patients' primary liver carcinoma consisted of surgical resection. Ages ranged from 30 to 69, with HCC or mixed HCC-cholangiocarcinoma.

The CDR3 covers 17 residues. From germline, CDR1 is MNHEY and CDR2 SVGAGI. Out of unsorted whole blood came the blood RNA, and germline DNA was extracted as well. Treatment-naive at the time, the patients had chronic HBV infection. With regard to this clonotype: The junction departs from the called germline gene at one end, perhaps through a read error.

A constant-region primer served to make TCR beta cDNA from about 490 ng total RNA. ARM-PCR, slightly modified, supplied the TCR beta libraries through three nested multiplex PCR rounds. Investigators reported that the first two PCR rounds, at around 9 cycles each, used TRBV1-TRBV30 forward primers with a C-beta reverse primer. MiXCR, run by TCRdb on the multiplex PCR reads, gives a single entry per CDR3 protein. Of about 180,000 distinct CDR3 sequences listed, 60% are singletons. Sequencing was done on a sample of peripheral blood. The chain employs TRBV6-5 and TRBJ2-4, with no clear D. This TCR was sampled from a man aged 35 to 55 with primary liver carcinoma and hepatitis B virus infection. The CDR3 is CTSSYSINSLAKNIQYF. CDR3 DNA: TGTACCAGCAGTTACTCGATTAACAGCCTAGCCAAAAACATTCAGTACTTC.